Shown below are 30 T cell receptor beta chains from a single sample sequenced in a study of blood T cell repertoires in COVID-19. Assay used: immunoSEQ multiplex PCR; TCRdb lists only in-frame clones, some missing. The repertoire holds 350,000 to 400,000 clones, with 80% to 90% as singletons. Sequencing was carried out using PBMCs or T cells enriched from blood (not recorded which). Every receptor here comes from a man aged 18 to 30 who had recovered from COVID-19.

The CDR3 DNA reads TGCGCCAGCAGCCAAGCACGCGGTAGCGTAAGCCAAGAGACCCAGTACTTC. The encoded protein is CASSQARGSVSQETQYF. The chain recombines TRBV4-1 with TRBJ2-5; a weak D match, TRBD2 (5 bases). Per germline, CDR1 MGHRA and CDR2 YSYEKL. Trimming shortened V by 1 base and J by 1 base, and 16 bases separated the two germline ends. There are 17 residues in the CDR3.

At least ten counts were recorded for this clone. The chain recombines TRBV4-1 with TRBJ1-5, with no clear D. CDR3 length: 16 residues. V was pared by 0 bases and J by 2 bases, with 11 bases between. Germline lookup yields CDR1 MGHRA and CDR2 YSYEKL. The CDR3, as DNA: TGCGCCAGCAGCCAAGATGGAGGGATGGGCAATCAGCCCCAGCATTTT. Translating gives CASSQDGGMGNQPQHF.

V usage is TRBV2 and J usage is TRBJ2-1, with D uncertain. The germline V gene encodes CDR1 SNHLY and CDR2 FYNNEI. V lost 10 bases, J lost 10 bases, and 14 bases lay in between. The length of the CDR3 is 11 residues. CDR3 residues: CATRSFLEQFF. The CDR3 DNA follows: TGTGCCACCAGATCCTTCTTGGAGCAGTTCTTC.

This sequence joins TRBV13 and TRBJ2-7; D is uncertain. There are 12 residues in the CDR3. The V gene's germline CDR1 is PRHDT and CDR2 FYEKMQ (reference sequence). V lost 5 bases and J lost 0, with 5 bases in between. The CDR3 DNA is TGTGCCAGCAGCGTCTACTCCTACGAGCAGTACTTC. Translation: CASSVYSYEQYF.

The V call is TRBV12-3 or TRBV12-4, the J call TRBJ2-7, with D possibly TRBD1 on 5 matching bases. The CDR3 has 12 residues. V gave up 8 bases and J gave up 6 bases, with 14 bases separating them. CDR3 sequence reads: CASGQTPSEQYF. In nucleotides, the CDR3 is TGTGCCAGCGGACAAACCCCCTCCGAGCAGTACTTC.

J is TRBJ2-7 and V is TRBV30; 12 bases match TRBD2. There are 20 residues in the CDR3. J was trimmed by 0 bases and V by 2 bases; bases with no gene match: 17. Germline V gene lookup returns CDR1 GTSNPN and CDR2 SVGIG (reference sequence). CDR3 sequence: CAWSTRGSPGLAGHSYEQYF. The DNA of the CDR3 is TGTGCCTGGAGTACGCGGGGCAGCCCGGGACTAGCGGGCCACTCCTACGAGCAGTACTTC.

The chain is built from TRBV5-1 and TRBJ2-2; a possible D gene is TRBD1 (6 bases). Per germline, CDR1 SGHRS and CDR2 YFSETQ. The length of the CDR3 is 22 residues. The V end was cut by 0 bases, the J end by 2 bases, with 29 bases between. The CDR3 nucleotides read TGCGCCAGCAGCTTGGCGGGTTATAACAGGCAACCCCCAGGGGAAAACACCGGGGAGCTGTTTTTT. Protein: CASSLAGYNRQPPGENTGELFF.

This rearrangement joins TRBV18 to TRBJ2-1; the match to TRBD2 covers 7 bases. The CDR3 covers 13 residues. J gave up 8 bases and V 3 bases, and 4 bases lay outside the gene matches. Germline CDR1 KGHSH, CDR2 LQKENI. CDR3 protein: CASSPGGGDEQFF. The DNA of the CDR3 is TGTGCCAGCTCACCGGGGGGAGGGGATGAGCAGTTCTTC.

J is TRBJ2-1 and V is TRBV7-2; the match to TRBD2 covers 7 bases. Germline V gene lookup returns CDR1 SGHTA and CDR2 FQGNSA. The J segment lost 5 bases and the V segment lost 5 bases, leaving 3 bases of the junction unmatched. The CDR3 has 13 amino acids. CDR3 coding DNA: TGTACCAGCAGCCCAGGACTAGACAATGAGCAGTTCTTC. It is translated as CTSSPGLDNEQFF.

CDR3 coding DNA: TGTGCCAGTACGGTGGGGGGGAAACCCCACAATCAGCCCCAGCATTTT. Amino acids: CASTVGGKPHNQPQHF. The rearrangement links TRBV28 to TRBJ1-5; D perhaps matches TRBD1 (5 bases). The germline V gene has CDR1 MDHEN and CDR2 SYDVKM. The CDR3 is made up of 16 amino acids. Trimming took off 9 bases at V and 3 bases at J, with 21 bases between the two ends.

CDR3 bases: TGTGCCAGCAGAGGTTTAGGAGGTGAGCAGTTCTTC. Translation: CASRGLGGEQFF. This chain uses TRBV12-3 or TRBV12-4 with TRBJ2-1; D perhaps matches TRBD2 (5 bases). Trimming cost V 6 bases and J 9 bases, with 12 bases left between them. This CDR3 has 12 amino acids.

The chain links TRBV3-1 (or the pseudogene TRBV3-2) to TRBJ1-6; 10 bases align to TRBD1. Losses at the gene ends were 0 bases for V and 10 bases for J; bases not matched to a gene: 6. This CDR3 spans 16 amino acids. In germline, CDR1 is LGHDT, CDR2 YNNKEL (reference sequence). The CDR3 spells CASSQDLGTGESPLHF. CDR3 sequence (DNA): TGTGCCAGCAGCCAAGATCTCGGGACAGGGGAATCACCCCTCCACTTT.

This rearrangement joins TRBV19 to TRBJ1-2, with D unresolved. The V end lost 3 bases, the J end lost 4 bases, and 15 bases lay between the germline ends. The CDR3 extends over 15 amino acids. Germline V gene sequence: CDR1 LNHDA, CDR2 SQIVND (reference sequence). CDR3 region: CASSMSGEARYGYTF. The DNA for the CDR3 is TGTGCCAGTAGTATGTCCGGGGAAGCACGCTATGGCTACACCTTC.

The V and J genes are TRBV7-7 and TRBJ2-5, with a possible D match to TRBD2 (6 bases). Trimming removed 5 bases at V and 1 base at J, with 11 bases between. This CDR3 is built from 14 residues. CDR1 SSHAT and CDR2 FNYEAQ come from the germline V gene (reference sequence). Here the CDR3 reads CASSPTSSQETQYF. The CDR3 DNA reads TGTGCCAGCAGCCCGACTAGTTCCCAAGAGACCCAGTACTTC.

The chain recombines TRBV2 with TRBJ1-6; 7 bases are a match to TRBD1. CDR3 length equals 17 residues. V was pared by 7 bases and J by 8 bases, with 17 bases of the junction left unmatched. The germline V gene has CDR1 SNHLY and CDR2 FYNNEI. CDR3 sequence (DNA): TGTGCCAGCATCCCGACAGGGCCGACCTCTGAGTATTCACCCCTCCACTTT. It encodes CASIPTGPTSEYSPLHF.

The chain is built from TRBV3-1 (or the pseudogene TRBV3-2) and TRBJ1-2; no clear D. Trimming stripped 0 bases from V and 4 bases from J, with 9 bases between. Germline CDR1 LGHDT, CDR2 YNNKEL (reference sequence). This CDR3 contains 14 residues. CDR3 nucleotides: TGTGCCAGCAGCCAAGAGGGCGGAGGCTATGGCTACACCTTC. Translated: CASSQEGGGYGYTF.

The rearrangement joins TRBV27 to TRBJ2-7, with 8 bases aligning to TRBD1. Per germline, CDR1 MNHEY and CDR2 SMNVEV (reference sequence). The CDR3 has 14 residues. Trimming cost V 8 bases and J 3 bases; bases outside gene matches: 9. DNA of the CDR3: TGTGCCAGCCCAGAGGACAGGGTCATCTACGAGCAGTACTTC. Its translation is CASPEDRVIYEQYF.

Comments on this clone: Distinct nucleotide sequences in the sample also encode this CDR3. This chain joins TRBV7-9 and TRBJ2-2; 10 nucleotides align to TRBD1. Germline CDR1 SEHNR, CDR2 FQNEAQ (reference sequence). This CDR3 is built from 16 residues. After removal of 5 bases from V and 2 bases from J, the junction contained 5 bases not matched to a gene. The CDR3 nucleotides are TGTGCCAGCAGCAGTGGGGACAGGGGAAACACCGGGGAGCTGTTTTTT. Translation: CASSSGDRGNTGELFF.

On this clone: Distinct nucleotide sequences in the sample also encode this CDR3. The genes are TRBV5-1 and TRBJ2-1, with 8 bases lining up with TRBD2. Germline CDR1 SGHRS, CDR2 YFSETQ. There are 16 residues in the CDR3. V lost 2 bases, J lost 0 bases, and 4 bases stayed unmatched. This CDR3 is CASSLSGGRSYNEQFF. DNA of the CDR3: TGCGCCAGCAGCTTAAGCGGGGGTCGCTCCTACAATGAGCAGTTCTTC.

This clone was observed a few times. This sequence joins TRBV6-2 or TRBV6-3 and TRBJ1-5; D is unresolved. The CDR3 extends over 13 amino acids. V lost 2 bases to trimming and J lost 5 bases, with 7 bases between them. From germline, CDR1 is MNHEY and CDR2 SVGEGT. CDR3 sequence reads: CASSYSVDQPQHF. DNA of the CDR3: TGTGCCAGCAGTTACAGCGTCGATCAGCCCCAGCATTTT.

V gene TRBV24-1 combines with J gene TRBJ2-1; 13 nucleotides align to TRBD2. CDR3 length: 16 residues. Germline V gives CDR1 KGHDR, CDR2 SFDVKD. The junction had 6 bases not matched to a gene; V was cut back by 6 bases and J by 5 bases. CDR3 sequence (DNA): TGTGCCACCAGTCAACTAGCGGGAGGGCCGCACAATGAGCAGTTCTTC. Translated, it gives CATSQLAGGPHNEQFF.

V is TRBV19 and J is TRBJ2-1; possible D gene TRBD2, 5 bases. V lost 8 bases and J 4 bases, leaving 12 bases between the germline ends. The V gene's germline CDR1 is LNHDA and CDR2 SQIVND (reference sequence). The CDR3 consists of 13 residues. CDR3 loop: CASGLRGYNEQFF. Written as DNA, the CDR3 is TGTGCCAGTGGGCTCCGGGGATACAATGAGCAGTTCTTC.

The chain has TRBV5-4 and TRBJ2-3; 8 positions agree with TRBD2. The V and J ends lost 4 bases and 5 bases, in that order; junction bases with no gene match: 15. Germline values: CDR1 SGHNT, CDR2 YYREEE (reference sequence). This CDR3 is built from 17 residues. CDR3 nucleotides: TGTGCCAGCAGCCATTCGCCGGGACTAGGTAATGGAGATACGCAGTATTTT. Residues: CASSHSPGLGNGDTQYF.

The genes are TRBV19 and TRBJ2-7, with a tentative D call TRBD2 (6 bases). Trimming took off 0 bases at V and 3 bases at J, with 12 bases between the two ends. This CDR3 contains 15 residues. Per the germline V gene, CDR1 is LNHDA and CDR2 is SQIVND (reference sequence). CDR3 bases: TGTGCCAGTAGTATAGATCGGGGGTCGGTCTACGAGCAGTACTTC. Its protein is CASSIDRGSVYEQYF.

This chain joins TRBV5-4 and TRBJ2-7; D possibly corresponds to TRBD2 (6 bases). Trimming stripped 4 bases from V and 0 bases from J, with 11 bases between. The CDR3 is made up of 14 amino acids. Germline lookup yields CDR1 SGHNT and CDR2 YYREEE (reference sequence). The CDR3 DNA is TGTGCCAGCAGCGGGGACTCCTACTCCTACGAGCAGTACTTC. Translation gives CASSGDSYSYEQYF.

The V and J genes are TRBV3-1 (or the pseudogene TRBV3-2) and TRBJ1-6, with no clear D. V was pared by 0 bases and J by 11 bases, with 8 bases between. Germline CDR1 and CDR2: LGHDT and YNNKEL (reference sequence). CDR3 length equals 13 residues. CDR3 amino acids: CASSQDKTTPLHF. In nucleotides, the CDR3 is TGTGCCAGCAGCCAAGATAAGACAACACCCCTCCACTTT.

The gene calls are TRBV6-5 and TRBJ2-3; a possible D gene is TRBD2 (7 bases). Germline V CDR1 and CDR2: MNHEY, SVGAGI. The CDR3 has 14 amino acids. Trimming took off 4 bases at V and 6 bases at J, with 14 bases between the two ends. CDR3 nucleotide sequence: TGTGCCAGCAGTTGGGGGGGCATCGGCGATACGCAGTATTTT. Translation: CASSWGGIGDTQYF.

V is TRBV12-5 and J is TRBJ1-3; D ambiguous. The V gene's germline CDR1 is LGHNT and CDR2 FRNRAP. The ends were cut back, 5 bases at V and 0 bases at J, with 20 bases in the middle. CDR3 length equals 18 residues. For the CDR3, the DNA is TGTGCTAGTGGTCTACTCGAGACAAGGCCCAACTCTGGAAACACCATATATTTT. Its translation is CASGLLETRPNSGNTIYF.

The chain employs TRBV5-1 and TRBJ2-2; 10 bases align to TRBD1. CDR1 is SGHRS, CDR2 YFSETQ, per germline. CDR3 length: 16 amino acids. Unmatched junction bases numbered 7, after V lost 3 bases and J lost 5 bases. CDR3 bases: TGCGCCAGCAGCTACACCGGGACAGGGGTTACCGGGGAGCTGTTTTTT. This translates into CASSYTGTGVTGELFF.

The CDR3 sequence is CASSRHGTGSKQYF. CDR3 nucleotides: TGTGCCAGCAGCCGGCACGGGACAGGGTCGAAGCAGTACTTC. The chain joins TRBV7-2 to TRBJ2-7, with 9 bases fitting TRBD1. The V gene's germline CDR1 is SGHTA and CDR2 FQGNSA. The CDR3 is 14 amino acids. With V trimmed by 5 bases and J by 8 bases, 10 bases remained unmatched.